The entry below describes one TCR beta chain. Some clones are missing from TCRdb's copy, which holds only in-frame ones; the method was immunoSEQ multiplex PCR. The table has about 160,000 clones, about nine tenths seen once; the top ten hold more than 5.5%. V lost 1 base, J lost 6 bases, and 10 bases lay in between. Germline lookup yields CDR1 MDHEN and CDR2 SYDVKM. The CDR3 has 14 amino acids. This sample was taken from a study of T cell responses to AZD1222 COVID-19 vaccine. Study context: Second doses that came at about 4 or about 12 weeks were put together.

The source of this sequence is an adult in good health. The rearrangement links TRBV28 to TRBJ1-5, with D hard to call. Sequences were derived from peripheral blood, sampled on day 0 of AZD1222 vaccination. The CDR3 bases are TGTGCCAGCAGTTTATCTGTAGGTAGTCAGCCCCAGCATTTT. Protein sequence: CASSLSVGSQPQHF.